The T cell receptor beta chain described here comes from a study of early T cells in non-severe SARS-CoV-2 infection. MiXCR, run by TCRdb on the 5' RACE reads, gives a single entry per CDR3 protein. The profile shows approximately 69,000 distinct CDR3 sequences, roughly 10% of them singletons. This clonotype appeared many times. One end of the junction does not line up with germline, which may come from a read error. The CDR3 length is 13 residues. The V gene's germline CDR1 is SEHNR and CDR2 FQNEAQ (reference sequence). This sequence joins TRBV7-9 and TRBJ1-5; D gene ambiguous. Sequencing was done on a sample of whole blood. The TCR comes from an adult who was a healthcare worker with PCR-confirmed SARS-CoV-2 infection or an uninfected control (not recorded which). CDR3 region: CASSLDGNQPQHF. The CDR3 nucleotides are TGTGCCAGCAGCTTAGACGGGAATCAACCCCAGCATTTT.